The following is a TCR beta chain sequence with its context. The data originate from a study of T cell changes during pregnancy in multiple sclerosis. TCRdb's copy holds only in-frame clones and misses some; the assay was immunoSEQ multiplex PCR. The sample consists of about 66,000 clones, just over 90% of them appearing once. The V gene end was trimmed by 4 bases and the J gene end by 11 bases; junction bases not matched to a gene: 8. CDR1 and CDR2 (germline): SGHDT, YYEEEE. The CDR3 runs 12 residues. Source: peripheral blood, taken in the third trimester of pregnancy. The chain has TRBV5-6 and TRBJ1-1; 7 bases map to TRBD1. This TCR was recovered from a female donor with multiple sclerosis, enrolled in a pregnancy study. The CDR3, as DNA: TGTGCCAGCAGCCTAACAGGGGCGGGTGCTTTCTTT. It codes for CASSLTGAGAFF.